The rows below give T cell receptor beta chains drawn from one sample of a study of beta chain features in type 1 diabetes. Using immunoSEQ multiplex PCR, the repertoire was profiled, and TCRdb retains in-frame clones only, with some absent. The sample consists of roughly 260,000 clones, roughly a tenth of them appearing once. The specimen was naive CD4+ T cells from blood. These receptors came from a man aged 25-40 years with type 1 diabetes. Each CDR3 is given with its conserved first and last residue. The order of the fields is CDR3 DNA, CDR3 protein, V gene, D gene, J gene, clone size. D genes are given only for firm matches. Only some rows state a clone size, as once, few, many or a class for expanded clones.

CDR3nt: TGTGCCACCCGGGGGAGCTCCTACGAGCAGTACTTC; CDR3aa: CATRGSSYEQYF; v_gene: TRBV28; d_gene: NA; j_gene: TRBJ2-7; abundance: NA
CDR3nt: TGCAGCGTTGGGTCAGGGGCTTGGTATGGCTACACCTTC; CDR3aa: CSVGSGAWYGYTF; v_gene: TRBV29-1; d_gene: NA; j_gene: TRBJ1-2; abundance: NA
CDR3nt: TGTGCCAGCAGCTTAAATCAGGATCAGCCCCAGCATTTT; CDR3aa: CASSLNQDQPQHF; v_gene: TRBV11-2; d_gene: NA; j_gene: TRBJ1-5; abundance: NA
CDR3nt: TGTGCCAGCAGCCCGTCGGCTGAAGCTTTCTTT; CDR3aa: CASSPSAEAFF; v_gene: TRBV7-9; d_gene: NA; j_gene: TRBJ1-1; abundance: NA
CDR3nt: TGTGCCAGCTCCGGGGAGCTCCTCCGCACAGATACGCAGTATTTT; CDR3aa: CASSGELLRTDTQYF; v_gene: TRBV18; d_gene: NA; j_gene: TRBJ2-3; abundance: NA
CDR3nt: TGTGCCAGCAGCCAAGCCCCCACTAGCGGTGGCTACGAGCAGTACTTC; CDR3aa: CASSQAPTSGGYEQYF; v_gene: TRBV9; d_gene: TRBD2; j_gene: TRBJ2-7; abundance: few
CDR3nt: TGTGCCAGCAGCGCGACAGGGGAGAGCGGCTACACCTTC; CDR3aa: CASSATGESGYTF; v_gene: TRBV2; d_gene: TRBD1; j_gene: TRBJ1-2; abundance: few
CDR3nt: TGCAGTGCTACCCTGTCCGATACGCAGTATTTT; CDR3aa: CSATLSDTQYF; v_gene: TRBV20-1; d_gene: NA; j_gene: TRBJ2-3; abundance: few
CDR3nt: TGCAGCGTTGTGGGGCGAAACACCGGGGAGCTGTTTTTT; CDR3aa: CSVVGRNTGELFF; v_gene: TRBV29-1; d_gene: NA; j_gene: TRBJ2-2; abundance: few
CDR3nt: TGTGCCAGCAGCGTGACACCAGGGTCCTACGAGCAGTACTTC; CDR3aa: CASSVTPGSYEQYF; v_gene: TRBV9; d_gene: NA; j_gene: TRBJ2-7; abundance: NA
CDR3nt: TGTGCCAGCAGCGGACAGGGAGGGCGAAAACTGTTTTTT; CDR3aa: CASSGQGGRKLFF; v_gene: TRBV7-6; d_gene: TRBD1; j_gene: TRBJ1-4; abundance: NA
CDR3nt: TGTGCCAGCAGCGTGCTGGGGCTAGCGGGGGGGCCTTGGCCCCATGAGCAGTTCTTC; CDR3aa: CASSVLGLAGGPWPHEQFF; v_gene: TRBV9; d_gene: TRBD2; j_gene: TRBJ2-1; abundance: NA
CDR3nt: TGTGCCAGCAGCCCTACTCACAATGAGCAGTTCTTC; CDR3aa: CASSPTHNEQFF; v_gene: TRBV7-9; d_gene: NA; j_gene: TRBJ2-1; abundance: NA
CDR3nt: TGCAGCGTCTGGGGGCAGGACTATGGCTACACCTTC; CDR3aa: CSVWGQDYGYTF; v_gene: TRBV29-1; d_gene: NA; j_gene: TRBJ1-2; abundance: NA
CDR3nt: TGTGCCACCACCTTGAGGAAGGGGGCGCAGACCCAGTACTTC; CDR3aa: CATTLRKGAQTQYF; v_gene: TRBV15; d_gene: TRBD1; j_gene: TRBJ2-5; abundance: few
CDR3nt: TGTGCCAGCAGACAGGGGAGCGAGCCCCAGCATTTT; CDR3aa: CASRQGSEPQHF; v_gene: TRBV6-5; d_gene: TRBD1; j_gene: TRBJ1-5; abundance: NA
CDR3nt: TGTGCCAGCAGTGAAGAGCGGGGGTACAATGAGCAGTTCTTC; CDR3aa: CASSEERGYNEQFF; v_gene: TRBV6-1; d_gene: TRBD2; j_gene: TRBJ2-1; abundance: few
CDR3nt: TGTGCCTGGAGTGTATCTAGTAGTGCAGATACGCAGTATTTT; CDR3aa: CAWSVSSSADTQYF; v_gene: TRBV30; d_gene: NA; j_gene: TRBJ2-3; abundance: NA
CDR3nt: TGTGCCAGCAGCGTATCCCCGCTAGCGGGGAGCGAGCAGTACTTC; CDR3aa: CASSVSPLAGSEQYF; v_gene: TRBV9; d_gene: TRBD2; j_gene: TRBJ2-7; abundance: few
CDR3nt: TGTGCCAGCAGCTTGTACGGTGGCACTGAAGCTTTCTTT; CDR3aa: CASSLYGGTEAFF; v_gene: TRBV5-6; d_gene: NA; j_gene: TRBJ1-1; abundance: few